Listed below are T cell receptor beta chains from one sample, sequenced in a study of T cells in localized non-small cell lung cancer. Sequenced by immunoSEQ multiplex PCR; TCRdb stores in-frame clones only, minus some. The sample carries approximately 76,000 clones, approximately 80% recorded once. The sequencing used peripheral blood, collected before any cancer treatment. The receptors were gathered from a female donor aged 60 or older with stage I lung adenocarcinoma. CDR3s include the opening cysteine and the closing phenylalanine or tryptophan. A D gene is named only where the DNA matches it firmly. Where a row states a size, it is once, few, many or the class of an expanded clone; other rows omit it.

>TRBJ1-2|TRBV5-8|-|-
CASSLVRGVVDYGYTF
TGTGCCAGCAGCTTGGTTAGGGGGGTAGTTGACTATGGCTACACCTTC
>TRBJ1-2|TRBV9|-|-
CASSSSDSYYGYTF
TGTGCCAGCAGCTCCTCGGACAGTTACTATGGCTACACCTTC
>TRBJ2-7|TRBV30|-|-
CAWSPSGYEQYF
TGTGCCTGGAGTCCCTCGGGTTACGAGCAGTACTTC
>TRBJ2-7|TRBV5-1|-|TRBD1
CASSLGQGWGPYEQYF
TGCGCCAGCAGCTTGGGACAGGGATGGGGACCCTACGAGCAGTACTTC
>TRBJ2-1|TRBV10-3|-|-
CAISRGAIDEQFF
TGTGCCATCAGCCGGGGGGCAATCGATGAGCAGTTCTTC
>TRBJ2-7|TRBV11-2|-|-
CASSYPGLRGTEQYF
TGTGCCAGCAGCTACCCGGGACTCAGAGGAACCGAGCAGTACTTC
>TRBJ1-1|TRBV6-5|-|-
CASSPQDGMNTEAFF
TGTGCCAGCAGCCCCCAGGACGGAATGAACACTGAAGCTTTCTTT
>TRBJ1-2|TRBV9|-|-
CASSPRLYYGYTF
TGTGCCAGCAGCCCTCGGCTCTACTATGGCTACACCTTC
>TRBJ2-7|TRBV5-1|-|-
CASSLGRGGHYEQYF
TGCGCCAGCAGCTTGGGCCGCGGGGGCCACTACGAGCAGTACTTC
>TRBJ2-5|TRBV5-1|-|TRBD2
CASSLAAGGQETQYF
TGCGCCAGCAGCTTGGCGGCGGGGGGCCAAGAGACCCAGTACTTC
>TRBJ2-7|TRBV5-1|-|-
CASSLGSASYEQYF
TGCGCCAGCAGCTTGGGATCGGCTTCCTACGAGCAGTACTTC
>TRBJ2-7|TRBV11-1|-|TRBD2
CASSPLGAGDSYEQYF
TGTGCCAGCAGCCCCTTAGGTGCGGGAGACTCCTACGAGCAGTACTTC
>TRBJ2-7|TRBV19|once|TRBD1
CASSIDPRDRGKHEQYF
TGTGCCAGTAGTATAGATCCCCGGGACAGGGGAAAGCACGAGCAGTACTTC
>TRBJ1-1|TRBV2|-|TRBD1
CASSLTGGDWGTEAFF
TGTGCCAGCAGTCTGACAGGGGGCGACTGGGGGACTGAAGCTTTCTTT
>TRBJ2-7|TRBV28|-|-
CASTLGGLPDEQYF
TGTGCCAGCACCCTGGGGGGCCTTCCGGACGAGCAGTACTTC
>TRBJ2-1|TRBV7-3|few|-
CASSSIGGNEQFF
TGTGCCAGCAGCTCGATAGGCGGGAATGAGCAGTTCTTC
>TRBJ1-1|TRBV28|-|TRBD1
CASQGGANTEAFF
TGTGCCAGCCAGGGGGGGGCGAACACTGAAGCTTTCTTT
>TRBJ1-5|TRBV6-1|-|-
CASSLFGGNQPQHF
TGTGCCAGCAGTTTATTTGGGGGCAATCAGCCCCAGCATTTT